Presented here are 7 T cell receptor beta chains from one specimen sequenced in a study of blood T cells in healthy people across ages (dated by TCRdb to the mid-2010s). Preparation of the library involved 5' RACE. TCRdb names Illumina HiSeq 2500 as the instrument used. A second PCR of about 6 to 12 cycles was run with a J-beta primer mix and a sample-barcoded 5' primer. The public reads were reanalyzed by TCRdb: fastp trimming at Q25, MiXCR alignment, in-frame beta chains only. One record per CDR3 amino acid sequence lists the most common genes and DNA. The sample has over a million distinct CDR3 sequences on record, roughly 24% of them singletons. In total, the top ten clones hold approximately 0.7% of the sample. This same sample was also taken into another study, of T cells of mothers and their children.

The sequenced sample was blood. The source is a girl aged 2 to 9 in good health.

CDR3 residues: CATSRDQGDNYGYTF. CDR3 DNA sequence: TGTGCCACCAGCAGAGATCAGGGGGATAACTATGGCTACACCTTC. This rearrangement joins TRBV15 to TRBJ1-2; 7 bases match TRBD1. The CDR3 is 15 amino acids. Trimming cost V 0 bases and J 1 base; bases outside gene matches: 2. CDR1 and CDR2 from the germline V gene are LNHNV and YYDKDF (reference sequence).

Only one count was recorded for this clonotype. With a much larger clone just one base away, this may be a read error. This chain connects TRBV29-1 to TRBJ2-5, with D hard to call. Trimming removed 0 bases from V and 4 bases from J, with 9 bases in between. This CDR3 spans 13 amino acids. The germline V gene has CDR1 SQVTM and CDR2 ANQGSEA. The CDR3, as DNA: TGCAGCGTTGAAGACGAAGTAAGAGAGACCCAGTACTTC. Amino acid sequence: CSVEDEVRETQYF.

The chain carries TRBV20-1 and TRBJ2-5; D is uncertain. CDR3 length: 15 residues. Germline V gives CDR1 DFQATT, CDR2 SNEGSKA (reference sequence). Trimming removed 6 bases from V and 2 bases from J, with 19 bases in between. CDR3 DNA sequence: TGCAGTGCGTTCTCTTATAGAGGATTTCAAGAGACCCAGTACTTC. This encodes CSAFSYRGFQETQYF.

The chain employs TRBV7-9 and TRBJ2-3; D possibly uses TRBD1 or TRBD2 (5 bases each). CDR1 SEHNR and CDR2 FQNEAQ come from the germline V gene (reference sequence). V was cut by 4 bases and J by 7 bases, with 24 bases left in between. CDR3 length equals 17 residues. This CDR3 reads CASSSEDTRDLWNTQYF. DNA of the CDR3: TGTGCCAGCAGCTCCGAGGATACCAGGGACCTTTGGAATACGCAGTATTTT.

The chain joins TRBV5-6 to TRBJ1-1; TRBD1 is a possible D gene (6 bases). Deletions cut 3 bases from V and 2 bases from J, with 8 bases between. The CDR3 is 13 residues long. Looked up from germline, CDR1 is SGHDT and CDR2 is YYEEEE. The DNA of the CDR3 is TGTGCCAGCAGCTCGGACAGTAACACTGAAGCTTTCTTT. Its translation: CASSSDSNTEAFF.

This clonotype appeared a few times. CDR3 in DNA: TGCAGCGTTGAAAAGTTCAGCACAGATACGCAGTATTTT. Its translation is CSVEKFSTDTQYF. V usage is TRBV29-1 and J usage is TRBJ2-3; D unclear. Trimming took off 2 bases at V and 0 bases at J, with 6 bases between the two ends. CDR1 is SQVTM, CDR2 ANQGSEA, per germline. The length of the CDR3 is 13 residues.

The J gene is TRBJ2-1, the V gene TRBV20-1, with 11 positions matching TRBD2. The CDR3 consists of 14 residues. The V gene end was trimmed by 7 bases and the J gene end by 6 bases; junction bases not matched to a gene: 8. Germline CDR1 reads DFQATT; CDR2 reads SNEGSKA (reference sequence). CDR3 sequence: CSGGLAGGPNEQFF. The CDR3 DNA sequence: TGCAGTGGGGGATTAGCGGGAGGGCCCAATGAGCAGTTCTTC.